Listed here are 2 T cell receptor beta chains from one sample, sequenced in a study of cytomegalovirus exposure and HLA in healthy donors. In the PCR, 60 Vbeta and 13 Jbeta primers were used. This table comes from immunoSEQ multiplex PCR, and its TCRdb copy is limited to in-frame clones, with some not included. The sample spans tens of thousands of clones; the ten largest clones claim less than 7%. The sequenced sample was PBMCs. Receptors originate from a girl between 10 and 17 years old in good health and CMV-seropositive.

The chain employs TRBV7-3 and TRBJ2-3; 10 positions match TRBD2. This CDR3 has 14 amino acids. Germline CDR1 is SGHTA and CDR2 is FQGTGA. V shed 3 bases, J shed 6 bases, and the junction held 3 bases outside the gene matches. CDR3 amino acids: CASSFSSGGDTQYF. The DNA for the CDR3 is TGTGCCAGCAGCTTCAGTAGCGGGGGGGATACGCAGTATTTT.

The chain has TRBV2 and TRBJ1-5; no reliable D call. This CDR3 region has 13 residues. V lost 8 bases and J lost 0, with 8 bases in between. Germline CDR1 is SNHLY and CDR2 is FYNNEI. CDR3 residues: CASAAGSNQPQHF. The CDR3 region has the DNA TGTGCCAGCGCGGCGGGTAGCAATCAGCCCCAGCATTTT.